Below, 14 T cell receptor beta chains from the same sample are listed, as sequenced in a study of blood T cell repertoires in COVID-19 (dated by TCRdb to about 2020). Library prep was done by the immunoSEQ multiplex PCR assay. TCRdb took over this immuneACCESS table, retaining in-frame rearrangements with V and J assigned. Such tables are incomplete; in checked studies, under half of the missing clones stem from an unresolved V gene, and the remainder is unexplained. Across this sample there are over 200,000 clones, with under 85% seen only once. The top ten clones comprise 1.5% to 2% of the sample. The specimen sequenced was PBMCs or T cells enriched from blood (not recorded which). Receptors were obtained from a man in his sixties who had recovered from COVID-19.

Here the CDR3 reads CASRQPGQGLLGQKLFF. The CDR3 nucleotides are TGTGCCAGCAGGCAACCGGGACAGGGCCTTTTGGGCCAAAAACTGTTTTTT. This chain links TRBV2 with TRBJ1-4; 9 positions agree with TRBD1. The CDR3 runs to 17 residues. Losses at the gene ends were 6 bases for V and 9 bases for J; bases not matched to a gene: 17. CDR1 SNHLY and CDR2 FYNNEI come from the germline V gene.

In this sample, this clone turned up once. This chain joins TRBV9 and TRBJ2-2; D is unclear. Trimming removed 0 bases at V and 6 bases at J, with 9 bases between. Germline lookup yields CDR1 SGDLS and CDR2 YYNGEE. This CDR3 is built from 14 residues. This CDR3 reads CASSVDGRSGELFF. CDR3 nucleotides: TGTGCCAGCAGCGTAGATGGTCGGTCCGGGGAGCTGTTTTTT. Looking up the rest from reference TRBV9 and TRBJ2-2 gives the full variable domain: DSGVTQTPKHLITATGQRVTLRCSPRSGDLSVYWYQQSLDQGLQFLIQYYNGEERAKGNILERFSAQQFPDLHSELNLSSLELGDSALYFCASSVDGRSGELFFGEGSRLTVL.

The chain has TRBV11-1 and TRBJ2-7; D gene unclear. CDR1 is SGHAT, CDR2 FQDESV, per germline (reference sequence). Trimming left V 4 bases short and J 2 bases short, with 12 bases between. This CDR3 region has 14 residues. This CDR3 reads CASSSDASPYEQYF. The CDR3 DNA is TGTGCCAGCAGCTCCGATGCCAGTCCCTACGAGCAGTACTTC.

The V call is TRBV19, the J call TRBJ1-4; the match to TRBD1 covers 7 bases. The CDR3 length is 15 residues. V was clipped by 5 bases and J by 5 bases; unmatched bases: 8. Germline CDR1 and CDR2: LNHDA and SQIVND (reference sequence). As DNA, the CDR3 is TGTGCCAGTAGTTCATCAGGGGGACCGAATGAAAAACTGTTTTTT. As protein: CASSSSGGPNEKLFF.

This chain links TRBV2 with TRBJ2-5; possibly TRBD2 for D (5 bases). V lost 6 bases and J 7 bases, leaving 18 bases between the germline ends. Germline V gene data show CDR1 as SNHLY and CDR2 as FYNNEI. The CDR3 is made up of 14 amino acids. The CDR3: CASRAPLGGGTQYF. In DNA form, the CDR3 reads TGTGCCAGCAGGGCCCCTTTAGGAGGTGGGACCCAGTACTTC.

This clone has at least ten counts. The chain couples TRBV10-3 to TRBJ2-5, with a weak D call TRBD1 (6 bases). The CDR3 runs 15 residues. Germline values: CDR1 ENHRY, CDR2 SYGVKD. Trimming shortened V by 5 bases and J by 4 bases, and 17 bases separated the two germline ends. The CDR3 DNA is TGTGCCATCAGTCCAGCCCAGGGGAACGGAGAGACCCAGTACTTC. Protein sequence: CAISPAQGNGETQYF.

The chain links TRBV10-3 to TRBJ1-6, with TRBD1 as a possible D gene (6 bases). Trimming took off 4 bases at V and 6 bases at J, with 13 bases between the two ends. The CDR3 contains 15 residues. Germline lookup yields CDR1 ENHRY and CDR2 SYGVKD. In DNA, the CDR3 is TGTGCCATCAGTGGAGTTCAGGGGCCTAATTCACCCCTCCACTTT. The encoded protein is CAISGVQGPNSPLHF.

The chain is built from TRBV18 and TRBJ1-1, with no clear D. The ends were cut back, 3 bases at V and 4 bases at J, with 9 bases in the middle. The CDR3 sequence is 13 residues long. The germline gives CDR1 KGHSH, CDR2 LQKENI. The CDR3 DNA follows: TGTGCCAGCTCACCTTCGGAGAGCACTGAAGCTTTCTTT. Protein: CASSPSESTEAFF.

The rearrangement uses TRBV6-5 and TRBJ1-1; unclear D gene. Germline V gene data show CDR1 as MNHEY and CDR2 as SVGAGI. V lost 10 bases to trimming and J lost 3 bases, with 6 bases between them. This CDR3 region has 10 residues. CDR3 sequence: CATFHTEAFF. In nucleotides, the CDR3 is TGTGCCACTTTCCACACTGAAGCTTTCTTT.

This rearrangement joins TRBV10-3 to TRBJ1-2; no clear D gene. Germline-derived CDR1 and CDR2 are ENHRY and SYGVKD. The CDR3 loop spans 13 amino acids. V lost 3 bases and J 8 bases, leaving 13 bases between the germline ends. CDR3 DNA: TGTGCCATCAGTGACGGGTTTAGCGGGGGCTACACCTTC. It codes for CAISDGFSGGYTF.

The chain employs TRBV18 and TRBJ1-2; 7 nucleotides agree with TRBD1. This CDR3 spans 14 amino acids. Germline CDR1 and CDR2: KGHSH and LQKENI. V lost 2 bases and J lost 7; bases outside the gene matches: 7. The CDR3 bases are TGTGCCAGCTCACCATCGGAGGGGGCGGGTGGCTACACCTTC. Translating it yields CASSPSEGAGGYTF.

In its sample, this clone was seen once. V gene TRBV7-2 combines with J gene TRBJ1-2; D is ambiguous. Trimming stripped 1 base from V and 2 bases from J, with 5 bases between. The CDR3 is 13 residues long. Germline CDR1 is SGHTA and CDR2 is FQGNSA. The DNA for the CDR3 is TGTGCCAGCAGCTTAGGGCAGAACTATGGCTACACCTTC. As protein: CASSLGQNYGYTF.

This rearrangement joins TRBV10-3 to TRBJ2-7; a weak D match, TRBD1 (6 bases). Trimming left V 6 bases short and J 4 bases short, with 16 bases between. CDR3 length: 14 amino acids. Germline V CDR1 and CDR2: ENHRY, SYGVKD. The CDR3: CAIRPRDIPYEQYF. For the CDR3, the DNA is TGTGCCATCAGGCCCCGGGACATCCCGTACGAGCAGTACTTC.

This chain connects TRBV7-8 to TRBJ2-7; a possible D gene is TRBD1 (6 bases). CDR1 is SGHVS and CDR2 is FQNEAQ in the germline V gene. The CDR3 loop spans 15 amino acids. The germline V and J ends were trimmed by 6 bases and 4 bases, with 19 bases remaining between them. In DNA, the CDR3 is TGTGCCAGCAGGAAGGGACAAGGCCTAACATACGAGCAGTACTTC. This translates into CASRKGQGLTYEQYF.